This T cell receptor (beta chain) was identified in a study of cytomegalovirus exposure and HLA in healthy donors. Remarks on this clone: What it binds is not known.

General study results and limits: Indistinguishability led to the exclusion of some V segments, TRBV6-2 and TRBV6-3 included. Researchers counted 164 TCR beta chains as cytomegalovirus-associated.

The study ran its PCR with 60 Vbeta and 13 Jbeta primers. The data were produced by immunoSEQ multiplex PCR, yet TCRdb's version contains in-frame clones alone and is incomplete. This sample carries roughly 160,000 clones, around 80% of them seen once, and the ten largest clones take under 2.5%. V was clipped by 2 bases and J by 4 bases, with 12 bases between them. This CDR3 contains 14 residues. The V gene's germline CDR1 is SGHTA and CDR2 FQGNSA. Material: PBMCs. This receptor was obtained from a man between 40 and 49 years old in good health and CMV-seronegative. The V gene is TRBV7-2, the J gene TRBJ2-7; D is perhaps TRBD1 (6 bases). The chain's CDR3 is CASSLSQGWYEQYF. In DNA form, the CDR3 reads TGTGCCAGCAGCTTATCACAGGGATGGTACGAGCAGTACTTC.